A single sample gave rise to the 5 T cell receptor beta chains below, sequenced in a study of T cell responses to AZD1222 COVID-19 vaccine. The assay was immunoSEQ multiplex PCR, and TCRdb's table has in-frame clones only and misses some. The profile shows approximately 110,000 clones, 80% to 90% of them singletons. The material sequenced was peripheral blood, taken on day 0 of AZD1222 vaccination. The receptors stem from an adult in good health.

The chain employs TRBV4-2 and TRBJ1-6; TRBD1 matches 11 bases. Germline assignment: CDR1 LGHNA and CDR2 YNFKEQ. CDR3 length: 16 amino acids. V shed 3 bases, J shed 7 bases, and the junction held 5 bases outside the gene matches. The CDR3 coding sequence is TGTGCCAGCAGCCAGGATAGGACAGGGGGCAATTCACCCCTCCACTTT. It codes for CASSQDRTGGNSPLHF.

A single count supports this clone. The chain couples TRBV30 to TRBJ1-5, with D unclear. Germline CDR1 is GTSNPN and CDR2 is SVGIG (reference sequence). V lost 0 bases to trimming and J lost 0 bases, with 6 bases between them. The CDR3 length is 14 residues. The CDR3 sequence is CAWSVRGSNQPQHF. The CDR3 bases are TGTGCCTGGAGTGTACGTGGTAGCAATCAGCCCCAGCATTTT.

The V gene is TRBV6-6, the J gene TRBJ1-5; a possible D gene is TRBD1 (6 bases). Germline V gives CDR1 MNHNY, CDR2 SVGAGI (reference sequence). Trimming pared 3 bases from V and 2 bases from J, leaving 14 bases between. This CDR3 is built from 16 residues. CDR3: CASSYEGGLGNQPQHF. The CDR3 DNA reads TGTGCCAGCAGTTATGAGGGGGGGCTAGGCAATCAGCCCCAGCATTTT.

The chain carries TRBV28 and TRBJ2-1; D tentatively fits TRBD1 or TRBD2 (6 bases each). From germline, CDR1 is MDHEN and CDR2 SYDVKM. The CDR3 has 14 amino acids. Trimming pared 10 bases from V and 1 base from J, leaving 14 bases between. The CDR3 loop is CATQWRGSYNEQFF. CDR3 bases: TGTGCCACCCAATGGAGGGGGTCCTACAATGAGCAGTTCTTC. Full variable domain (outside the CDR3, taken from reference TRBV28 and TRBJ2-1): DVKVTQSSRYLVKRTGEKVFLECVQDMDHENMFWYRQDPGLGLRLIYFSYDVKMKEKGDIPEGYSVSREKKERFSLILESASTNQTSMYLCATQWRGSYNEQFFGPGTRLTVL.

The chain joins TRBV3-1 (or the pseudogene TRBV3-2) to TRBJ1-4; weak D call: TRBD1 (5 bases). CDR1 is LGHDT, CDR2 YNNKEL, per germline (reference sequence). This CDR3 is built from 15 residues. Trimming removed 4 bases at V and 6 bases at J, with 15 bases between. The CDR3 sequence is CASSLAGGADEKLFF. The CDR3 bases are TGTGCCAGCAGCCTAGCGGGAGGGGCCGATGAAAAACTGTTTTTT.